These T cell receptor beta chains were read from a single sample in a study of cytomegalovirus exposure and HLA in healthy donors. Clones were sequenced by immunoSEQ multiplex PCR, and TCRdb holds only the in-frame ones, with some missing. The sample includes over 200,000 clones, over 75% seen only once; the top ten take over 1%. The sample was PBMCs. Receptors were obtained from a human donor in good health. Each CDR3 is given with its conserved first and last residue. A D gene is named only where the DNA matches it firmly. Size is stated for part of the rows, as once, few or many counts, or as a class when the clone is expanded.

D gene | clone size | J gene | V gene | CDR3 DNA | CDR3 protein
TRBD1 | NA | TRBJ2-1 | TRBV27 | TGTGCCAGCGCGGCCGGGACAGCCTACAATGAGCAGTTCTTC | CASAAGTAYNEQFF
NA | NA | TRBJ1-2 | TRBV5-5 | TGTGCCAGCAGCTTCTCGGGGGAGAGTGGCTACACCTTC | CASSFSGESGYTF
TRBD2 | NA | TRBJ2-1 | TRBV7-9 | TGTGCCAGCAGCCCCCGTAGCGGGAGGTCCTACAATGAGCAGTTCTTC | CASSPRSGRSYNEQFF
NA | NA | TRBJ2-3 | TRBV27 | TGTGCCAGCAGCCCCCTCTCGTTTCCAGATGCGCAGTATTTT | CASSPLSFPDAQYF
TRBD2 | NA | TRBJ2-5 | TRBV4-2 | TGTGCCAGCAGCCAAAATAGCGGGAGAACATACCAAGAGACCCAGTACTTC | CASSQNSGRTYQETQYF
TRBD1 | few | TRBJ2-5 | TRBV7-9 | TGTGCCAGCAGCCTTATGTTTAGACAGGGACGAGAGACCCAGTACTTC | CASSLMFRQGRETQYF
TRBD1 | NA | TRBJ2-6 | TRBV19 | TGTGCCAGTAGTCCACAGGGGCCCGAGACTGGGGCCAACGTCCTGACTTTC | CASSPQGPETGANVLTF
TRBD2 | NA | TRBJ2-5 | TRBV6-5 | TGTGCCAGCCGTATGTTAGGACTAGCGGAAGAGACCCAGTACTTC | CASRMLGLAEETQYF
TRBD2 | NA | TRBJ2-7 | TRBV2 | TGTGCCAGCAAGAAGTCAGGCGGGAGCTCCTACGAGCAGTACTTC | CASKKSGGSSYEQYF
TRBD1 | NA | TRBJ2-5 | TRBV9 | TGTGCCAGCAGCGCGACAGGGTTAGCACAAGAGACCCAGTACTTC | CASSATGLAQETQYF
TRBD1 | NA | TRBJ2-3 | TRBV7-9 | TGTGCCAGCAGCTCACAGGGACAGGGGGCAGATACGCAGTATTTT | CASSSQGQGADTQYF
NA | NA | TRBJ2-1 | TRBV16 | TGTGCCAGCACCCGCCAAGCGGCGTACAATGAGCAGTTCTTC | CASTRQAAYNEQFF
TRBD1 | NA | TRBJ1-1 | TRBV6-1 | TGTGCCAGCAGATACGAGGGACAGGGGGACACTGAAGCTTTCTTT | CASRYEGQGDTEAFF
NA | NA | TRBJ2-7 | TRBV7-9 | TGTGCCAGCAGCCGGGACTTTAATTCCGAGCAGTACTTC | CASSRDFNSEQYF
TRBD1 | NA | TRBJ2-2 | TRBV9 | TGTGCCAGCAGCGTAGATGGACAGGGTCGGGCCGGGGAGCTGTTTTTT | CASSVDGQGRAGELFF
TRBD1 | NA | TRBJ2-4 | TRBV28 | TGTGCCAGCAGTTTAGGACAGGCAGGCCCCAAAAACATTCAGTACTTC | CASSLGQAGPKNIQYF
TRBD1 | once | TRBJ1-2 | TRBV6-5 | TGTGCCAGCAGTTACTCGACAGGGGCAGAGGATGGCTACACCTTC | CASSYSTGAEDGYTF
NA | NA | TRBJ2-3 | TRBV19 | TGTGCCAGTAGTAGACTAGTTACAGATACGCAGTATTTT | CASSRLVTDTQYF
NA | NA | TRBJ1-2 | TRBV2 | TGTGCCTCAGAGGTGGGCAGGGAGGCATATGGCTACACCTTC | CASEVGREAYGYTF
NA | NA | TRBJ2-7 | TRBV5-4 | TGTGCCAGCAGTTATCAGGAGGCACTCTACGAGCAGTACTTC | CASSYQEALYEQYF
NA | once | TRBJ2-5 | TRBV29-1 | TGCAGCGTTGAACTTTGGCTCGGGACTCTGCGTAGGCGGGAGACCCAGTACTTC | CSVELWLGTLRRRETQYF
TRBD1 | NA | TRBJ1-2 | TRBV11-2 | TGTGCCAGCAGCTTAGTCGGGACAGGGGGCTATGGCTACACCTTC | CASSLVGTGGYGYTF
TRBD1 | NA | TRBJ2-3 | TRBV7-8 | TGTGCCAGCAGCCTGGACAGGGGGCGATCAGATACGCAGTATTTT | CASSLDRGRSDTQYF
TRBD1 | once | TRBJ2-5 | TRBV5-8 | TGTGCCAGCAGCCCCGGGACAGACCAAGAGACCCAGTACTTC | CASSPGTDQETQYF
NA | NA | TRBJ1-1 | TRBV28 | TGTGCCAGCAGTTCGCTCTCGGACAAAGCTTTCTTT | CASSSLSDKAFF
TRBD2 | NA | TRBJ2-2 | TRBV19 | TGTGCCAGTAGTACCCGCCTAGCGGACACCGGGGAGCTGTTTTTT | CASSTRLADTGELFF
TRBD2 | NA | TRBJ2-3 | TRBV23-1 | TGCGCCAGCAGTCAACGAGCACTAGCGGGAGTTGAGACAGATACGCAGTATTTT | CASSQRALAGVETDTQYF
TRBD1 | once | TRBJ2-5 | TRBV12-5 | TGTGCTAGTGGTCCCCCCCCGGCCGGGACAGGGGGGACCCAGTACTTC | CASGPPPAGTGGTQYF
TRBD1 | NA | TRBJ2-1 | TRBV11-3 | TGTGCCAGCAGCACCCGGACAGGGGTGAACAATGAGCAGTTCTTC | CASSTRTGVNNEQFF
NA | NA | TRBJ2-1 | TRBV7-3 | TGTGCCAGCAGCTTGGAGGGGACCTACAATGAGCAGTTCTTC | CASSLEGTYNEQFF
TRBD1 | NA | TRBJ2-1 | TRBV25-1 | TGTGCCAGCAGGGGCAATTCGGGACAGGTTTACAATGAGCAGTTCTTC | CASRGNSGQVYNEQFF
TRBD1 | NA | TRBJ1-5 | TRBV18 | TGTGCCAGCTCAAGGGGGCTCAATCAGCCCCAGCATTTT | CASSRGLNQPQHF
TRBD1 | once | TRBJ2-5 | TRBV4-3 | TGCGCCAGCAGCCAATGGGACAGGGAGAAAGAGACCCAGTACTTC | CASSQWDREKETQYF
NA | NA | TRBJ2-7 | TRBV7-9 | TGTTCCAGCAGCTCGGACAGATCAACCTACGAGCAGTACTTC | CSSSSDRSTYEQYF
TRBD1 | NA | TRBJ2-4 | TRBV6-1 | TGTGCCAGCAGTGGGGGTAAGACAGGGGTCAAAAACATTCAGTACTTC | CASSGGKTGVKNIQYF
NA | NA | TRBJ2-1 | TRBV7-7 | TGTGCTAGCAGCTTAGGATTCCGGGACAACTACAATGAGCAGTTCTTC | CASSLGFRDNYNEQFF
TRBD2 | once | TRBJ2-1 | TRBV5-1 | TGCGCCAGCGAGAGTATAGCGGGAGGCGAGCAGTTCTTC | CASESIAGGEQFF
TRBD2 | NA | TRBJ2-5 | TRBV5-1 | TGCGCCAGTATCGGGGGGAACCAAGAGACCCAGTACTTC | CASIGGNQETQYF
TRBD2 | NA | TRBJ2-3 | TRBV30 | TGTGCTGGGAGGGGGCTAGCGGGGACAGATACGCAGTATTTT | CAGRGLAGTDTQYF
NA | NA | TRBJ1-4 | TRBV18 | TGTGCCAGCTCACCACTGGGAGGGTTGTCAACTAATGAAAAACTGTTTTTT | CASSPLGGLSTNEKLFF
TRBD2 | once | TRBJ2-1 | TRBV11-2 | TGTGCCAGCAGCTCGAATAGCGGGGCGGAGCAGTTCTTC | CASSSNSGAEQFF
TRBD2 | NA | TRBJ2-3 | TRBV9 | TGTGCCAGCAGCGTCATTCCGGGACTAGCGGGAGGATCCCTCGGTGCAGATACGCAGTATTTT | CASSVIPGLAGGSLGADTQYF
TRBD2 | NA | TRBJ2-1 | TRBV7-3 | TGTGCCAGCAGCTTAATTGCGGGAGGGCCCCGTTTCTTC | CASSLIAGGPRFF
TRBD1 | NA | TRBJ2-2 | TRBV27 | TGTGCCAGCAGAAACCCGGGACAGGGTGGTGTCGGGGAGCTGTTTTTT | CASRNPGQGGVGELFF
NA | NA | TRBJ2-5 | TRBV11-1 | TGTGCCAGCAGCGACGGGACTTTAGGGGAGACCCAGTACTTC | CASSDGTLGETQYF
TRBD1 | NA | TRBJ2-7 | TRBV2 | TGTGCCAGCAGTTGGACAGGGTCCAGCCACGAGCAGTACTTC | CASSWTGSSHEQYF
TRBD1 | NA | TRBJ2-7 | TRBV6-1 | TGTGCCACCAGGCTCCGGGACAGATCCTACGAGCAGTACTTC | CATRLRDRSYEQYF
TRBD2 | NA | TRBJ2-2 | TRBV6-5 | TGTGCCAGCAGACTAGCGGAGAACACCGGGGAGCTGTTTTTT | CASRLAENTGELFF
TRBD1 | NA | TRBJ2-7 | TRBV27 | TGTGCCAGCAGCCCGACAGGGTCCAGCTCCTACGAGCAGTACTTC | CASSPTGSSSYEQYF
NA | few | TRBJ2-5 | TRBV6-5 | TGTGCCAGCAGAACACTACAGGGCTGGGAGACCCAGTACTTC | CASRTLQGWETQYF
NA | few | TRBJ1-3 | TRBV5-1 | TGCGCCAGCAGTCAGGGAGGACCCTCTGGAAACACCATATATTTT | CASSQGGPSGNTIYF
TRBD2 | NA | TRBJ2-3 | TRBV4-2 | TGTGCCAGCAGCCTTGGACTAGCTAGAAGCACAGATACGCAGTATTTT | CASSLGLARSTDTQYF
TRBD2 | NA | TRBJ2-1 | TRBV6-6 | TGTGCCAGCGGGACTAGCGGGATGGTGACCTACAATGAGCAGTTCTTC | CASGTSGMVTYNEQFF
NA | NA | TRBJ1-1 | TRBV7-9 | TGTGCCAGCAGCTTAGCGCTACAAGGCGGGGCTGAAGCTTTCTTT | CASSLALQGGAEAFF
NA | NA | TRBJ1-1 | TRBV19 | TGTGCCAGTAGTGGTGGCAGGGCGGTTAACACTGAAGCTTTCTTT | CASSGGRAVNTEAFF
TRBD2 | NA | TRBJ2-5 | TRBV7-9 | TGTGCCAGCACAAGACTAGCGGGAGGGCCGGAGACCCAGTACTTC | CASTRLAGGPETQYF
TRBD1 | NA | TRBJ1-4 | TRBV25-1 | TGTGCCAGCAGTGGGGGACAGGGAACAACTAATGAAAAACTGTTTTTT | CASSGGQGTTNEKLFF